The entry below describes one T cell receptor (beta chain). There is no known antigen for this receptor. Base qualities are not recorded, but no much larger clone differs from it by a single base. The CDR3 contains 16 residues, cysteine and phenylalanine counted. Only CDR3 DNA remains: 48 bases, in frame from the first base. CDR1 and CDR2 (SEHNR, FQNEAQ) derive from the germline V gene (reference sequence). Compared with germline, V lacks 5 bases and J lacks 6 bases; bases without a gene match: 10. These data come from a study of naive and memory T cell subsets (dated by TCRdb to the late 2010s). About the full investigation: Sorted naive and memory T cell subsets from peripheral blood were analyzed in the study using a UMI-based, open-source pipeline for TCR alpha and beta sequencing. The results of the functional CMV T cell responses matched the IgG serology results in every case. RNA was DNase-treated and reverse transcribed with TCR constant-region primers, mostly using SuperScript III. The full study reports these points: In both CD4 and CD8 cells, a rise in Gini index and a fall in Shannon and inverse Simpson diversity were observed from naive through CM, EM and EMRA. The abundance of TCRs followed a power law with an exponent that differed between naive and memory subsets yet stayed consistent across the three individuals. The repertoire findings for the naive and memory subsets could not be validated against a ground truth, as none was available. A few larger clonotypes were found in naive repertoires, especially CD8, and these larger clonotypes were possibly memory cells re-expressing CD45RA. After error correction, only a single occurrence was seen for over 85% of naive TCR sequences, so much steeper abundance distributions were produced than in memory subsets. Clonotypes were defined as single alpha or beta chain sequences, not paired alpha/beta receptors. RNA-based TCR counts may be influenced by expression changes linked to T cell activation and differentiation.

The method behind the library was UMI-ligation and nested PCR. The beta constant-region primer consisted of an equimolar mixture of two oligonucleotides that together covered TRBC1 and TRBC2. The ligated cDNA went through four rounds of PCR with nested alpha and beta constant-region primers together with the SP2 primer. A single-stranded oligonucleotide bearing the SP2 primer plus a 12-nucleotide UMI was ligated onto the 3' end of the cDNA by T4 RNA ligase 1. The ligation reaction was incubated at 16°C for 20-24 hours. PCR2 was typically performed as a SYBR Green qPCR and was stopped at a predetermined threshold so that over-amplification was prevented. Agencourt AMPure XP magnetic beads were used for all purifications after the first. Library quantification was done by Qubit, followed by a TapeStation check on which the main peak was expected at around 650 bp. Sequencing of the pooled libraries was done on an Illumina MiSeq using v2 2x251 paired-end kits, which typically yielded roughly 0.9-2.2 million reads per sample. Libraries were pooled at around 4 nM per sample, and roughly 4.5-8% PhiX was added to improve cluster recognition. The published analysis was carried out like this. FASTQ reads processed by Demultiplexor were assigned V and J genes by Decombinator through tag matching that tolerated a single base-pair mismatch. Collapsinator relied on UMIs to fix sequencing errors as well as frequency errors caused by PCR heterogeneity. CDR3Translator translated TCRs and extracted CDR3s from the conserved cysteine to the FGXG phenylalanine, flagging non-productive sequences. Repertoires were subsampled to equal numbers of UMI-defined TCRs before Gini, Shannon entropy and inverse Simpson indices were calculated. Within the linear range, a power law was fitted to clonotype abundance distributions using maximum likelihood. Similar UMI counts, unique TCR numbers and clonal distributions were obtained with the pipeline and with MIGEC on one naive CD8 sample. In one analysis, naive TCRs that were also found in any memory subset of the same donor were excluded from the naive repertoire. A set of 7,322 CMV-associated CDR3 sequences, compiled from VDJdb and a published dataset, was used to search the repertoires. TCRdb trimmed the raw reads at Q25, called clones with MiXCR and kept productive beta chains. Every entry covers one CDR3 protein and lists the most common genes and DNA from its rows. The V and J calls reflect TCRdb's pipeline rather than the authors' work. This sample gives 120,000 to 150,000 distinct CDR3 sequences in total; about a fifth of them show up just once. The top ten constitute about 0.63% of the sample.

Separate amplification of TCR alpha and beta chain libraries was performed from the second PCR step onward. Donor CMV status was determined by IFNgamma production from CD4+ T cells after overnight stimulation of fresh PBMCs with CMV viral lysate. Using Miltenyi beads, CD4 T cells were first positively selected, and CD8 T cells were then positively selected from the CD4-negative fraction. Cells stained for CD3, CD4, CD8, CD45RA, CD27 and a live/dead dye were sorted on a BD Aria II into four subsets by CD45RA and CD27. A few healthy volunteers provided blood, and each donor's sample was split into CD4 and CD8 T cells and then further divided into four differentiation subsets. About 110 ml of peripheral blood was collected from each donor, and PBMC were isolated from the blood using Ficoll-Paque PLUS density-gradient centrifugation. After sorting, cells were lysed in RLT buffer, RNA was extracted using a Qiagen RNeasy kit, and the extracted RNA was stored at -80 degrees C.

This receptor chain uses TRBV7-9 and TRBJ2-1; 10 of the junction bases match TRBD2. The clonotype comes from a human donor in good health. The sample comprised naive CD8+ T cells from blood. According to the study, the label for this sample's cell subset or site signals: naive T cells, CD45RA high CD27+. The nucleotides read TGTGCCAGCAGCGGGTTAGCGGGAGGCACTGGCAATGAGCAGTTCTTC. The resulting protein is CASSGLAGGTGNEQFF.